Following are 20 T cell receptor beta chains from one sample sequenced in a study of control samples from healthy donors and cancer patients. Assay: immunoSEQ multiplex PCR; the TCRdb copy retains only in-frame clones and omits some. The table lists 90,000 to 100,000 clones, about 80% of them singletons. Sequencing was performed on blood. All receptors come from a woman aged 25 to 39 in good health.

The chain joins TRBV5-8 to TRBJ2-1; D may correspond to TRBD1 or TRBD2 (5 bases each). The CDR3 totals 15 residues. Per the germline V gene, CDR1 is SGHTS and CDR2 is YDEGEE. V was clipped by 0 bases and J by 2 bases, with 9 bases between them. CDR3 nucleotide sequence: TGTGCCAGCAGCTTGGGGGGGATCGCCTACAATGAGCAGTTCTTC. The encoded protein is CASSLGGIAYNEQFF.

The chain links TRBV19 to TRBJ1-6, with a weak D call TRBD1 (6 bases). The CDR3 extends over 16 amino acids. CDR1 is LNHDA and CDR2 is SQIVND in the germline V gene (reference sequence). Trimming removed 4 bases from V and 7 bases from J, with 17 bases in between. The CDR3 nucleotides read TGTGCCAGTAGTACGTCATGGGGGGGCGACAATTCACCCCTCCACTTT. Translating gives CASSTSWGGDNSPLHF.

V is TRBV6-4 and J is TRBJ2-2; possibly TRBD1 or TRBD2 for D (5 bases each). V dropped 3 bases and J dropped 3 bases, with 23 bases sitting between them. Germline V CDR1 and CDR2: MRHNA, SNTAGT. This CDR3 contains 19 residues. The CDR3 coding sequence is TGTGCCAGCAGTGATGTGCGGACATTCCGGGGTAGGGACACCGGGGAGCTGTTTTTT. This sequence encodes CASSDVRTFRGRDTGELFF.

This chain uses TRBV19 with TRBJ1-5, with D unresolved. The V end lost 4 bases, the J end lost 9 bases, and 7 bases lay between the germline ends. The CDR3 covers 11 residues. Germline V gene data show CDR1 as LNHDA and CDR2 as SQIVND (reference sequence). CDR3 sequence reads: CASSTPSPQHF. The CDR3 DNA reads as TGTGCCAGTAGTACCCCCTCGCCCCAGCATTTT.

The CDR3 region has the DNA TGTGCCAGCAGTGATCAGGGGCGGAATTCACCCCTCCACTTT. This codes for CASSDQGRNSPLHF. The V gene is TRBV2, the J gene TRBJ1-6; D is possibly TRBD1 (6 bases). The CDR3 is made up of 14 amino acids. Trimming pared 3 bases from V and 7 bases from J, leaving 10 bases between. CDR1 is SNHLY and CDR2 is FYNNEI in the germline V gene.

The genes are TRBV19 and TRBJ1-5; 11 bases line up with TRBD1. CDR3 size: 16 residues. The V segment lost 6 bases and the J segment 3 bases; nucleotides outside the gene matches: 7. The germline gives CDR1 LNHDA, CDR2 SQIVND (reference sequence). The CDR3 loop reads CASRDRGPAVNQPQHF. CDR3 DNA: TGTGCCAGTAGGGACAGGGGGCCAGCTGTCAATCAGCCCCAGCATTTT.

The chain joins TRBV9 to TRBJ1-1, with D hard to call. Germline-derived CDR1 and CDR2 are SGDLS and YYNGEE. V lost 3 bases and J lost 4, with 22 bases in between. This CDR3 is 17 amino acids long. DNA for the CDR3: TGTGCCAGCAGCGAGACGGAAAGTCCTTTTGAGGGCACTGAAGCTTTCTTT. It yields the protein CASSETESPFEGTEAFF.

The chain has TRBV6-2 or TRBV6-3 and TRBJ2-6; D remains ambiguous. From germline, CDR1 is MNHEY and CDR2 SVGEGT. V lost 6 bases, J lost 3 bases, and 6 bases lay in between. The CDR3 covers 13 residues. The CDR3 is CASSRHGANVLTF. The CDR3 nucleotides read TGTGCCAGCAGCCGGCATGGGGCCAACGTCCTGACTTTC.

The gene calls are TRBV10-1 and TRBJ1-1; D is unclear. Trimming pared 8 bases from V and 1 base from J, leaving 11 bases between. CDR1 and CDR2 from the germline V gene are WNHNN and SYGVQD (reference sequence). The CDR3 sequence is 13 residues long. The CDR3 nucleotides read TGCGCCAGCGAAGGACTGACGAACACTGAAGCTTTCTTT. It encodes CASEGLTNTEAFF.

Only a few counts were recorded for this clone. The chain joins TRBV5-5 to TRBJ2-1; 7 bases are a match to TRBD2. With 3 bases clipped from V and 3 bases from J, the junction kept 6 bases outside the gene matches. The CDR3 extends over 15 amino acids. CDR1 and CDR2 from the germline V gene are SGHKS and YYEKEE (reference sequence). DNA of the CDR3: TGTGCCAGCAGCTGGGGACTACCCGACTACAATGAGCAGTTCTTC. Translated, it gives CASSWGLPDYNEQFF.

This clone was observed a handful of times. The chain recombines TRBV7-8 with TRBJ1-5; weak D call: TRBD1 (5 bases). There are 15 residues in the CDR3. Deletions cut 5 bases from V and 5 bases from J, with 16 bases between. Germline loops: CDR1 SGHVS, CDR2 FQNEAQ. The CDR3 sequence: CASSRGGNAYQPQHF. CDR3 bases: TGTGCCAGCAGCCGGGGGGGAAATGCGTATCAGCCCCAGCATTTT.

The rearrangement joins TRBV5-1 to TRBJ2-7; 7 nucleotides agree with TRBD2. J gave up 4 bases and V 0 bases, and 1 base lay outside the gene matches. The CDR3 consists of 13 residues. Germline CDR1 is SGHRS and CDR2 is YFSETQ. CDR3 residues: CASSLVGGYEQYF. CDR3 in DNA: TGCGCCAGCAGCTTGGTGGGGGGGTACGAGCAGTACTTC.

The chain links TRBV29-1 to TRBJ1-4, with D uncertain. V was pared by 7 bases and J by 7 bases, with 16 bases between. The CDR3 runs 13 residues. CDR1 SQVTM and CDR2 ANQGSEA come from the germline V gene. As DNA, the CDR3 is TGCAGCGAGTTCGGGAAAACGGCTGAAAAACTGTTTTTT. Amino acids: CSEFGKTAEKLFF.

This chain joins TRBV5-6 and TRBJ2-5; TRBD2 matches at 7 bases. Germline V gives CDR1 SGHDT, CDR2 YYEEEE. Germline trimming cut 4 bases from V and 4 bases from J; bases unmatched to any gene: 7. The CDR3 length is 14 residues. DNA for the CDR3: TGTGCCAGCAGCCAATCGGGGAGGGTAGAGACCCAGTACTTC. Its translation: CASSQSGRVETQYF.

The chain couples TRBV24-1 to TRBJ2-1; TRBD1 might be the D (6 bases). Germline V gene data show CDR1 as KGHDR and CDR2 as SFDVKD. V was shortened by 4 bases and J by 0 bases, with 12 bases between the two germline ends. This CDR3 is 16 amino acids long. Here the CDR3 reads CATSDPGTSSYNEQFF. CDR3 bases: TGTGCCACCAGTGACCCCGGGACAAGCTCCTACAATGAGCAGTTCTTC.

This sequence joins TRBV5-1 and TRBJ1-2; TRBD1 might be the D (5 bases). The CDR3 runs 14 residues. V was trimmed by 0 bases and J by 7 bases, leaving 13 bases between them. Germline V gene lookup returns CDR1 SGHRS and CDR2 YFSETQ. This chain's CDR3 is CASSLADTPSGYTF. The DNA for the CDR3 is TGCGCCAGCAGCTTGGCGGACACTCCTTCTGGCTACACCTTC.

The chain has TRBV19 and TRBJ2-7; 10 bases are shared with TRBD2. Germline CDR1 and CDR2: LNHDA and SQIVND (reference sequence). The V segment lost 4 bases and the J segment 4 bases; nucleotides outside the gene matches: 4. This CDR3 region has 14 residues. The CDR3 sequence: CASSKQAGGYEQYF. In DNA, the CDR3 is TGTGCCAGTAGTAAGCAAGCGGGGGGGTACGAGCAGTACTTC.

In nucleotides, the CDR3 is TGTGCCAGCAGGATCGACAGGGGCGTCAATTCACCCCTCCACTTT. Its translation is CASRIDRGVNSPLHF. The rearrangement links TRBV6-5 to TRBJ1-6, with 8 nucleotides matching TRBD1. Germline V gene data show CDR1 as MNHEY and CDR2 as SVGAGI. Germline trimming cut 6 bases from V and 7 bases from J; bases unmatched to any gene: 8. The CDR3 runs 15 residues.

V is TRBV2 and J is TRBJ2-7; D is perhaps TRBD2 (5 bases). CDR1 SNHLY and CDR2 FYNNEI come from the germline V gene. Trimming took 8 bases from V and 4 from J, leaving 12 bases between them. The CDR3 spans 12 residues. This CDR3 reads CASLRAGYEQYF. The CDR3 region has the DNA TGTGCCAGCTTACGTGCGGGTTACGAGCAGTACTTC.

This rearrangement joins TRBV9 to TRBJ2-2; D is perhaps TRBD2 (5 bases). The germline V and J ends were trimmed by 2 bases and 4 bases, with 9 bases remaining between them. The CDR3 covers 14 residues. CDR1 SGDLS and CDR2 YYNGEE come from the germline V gene. CDR3 DNA sequence: TGTGCCAGCAGCGTCGGGGTCAGCACCGGGGAGCTGTTTTTT. Translation: CASSVGVSTGELFF.